Shown below are 20 T cell receptor beta chains from a single sample sequenced in a study of radiation and T cells in renal cell carcinoma. Profiled with immunoSEQ multiplex PCR; TCRdb holds only in-frame clones, not every one. The sample has about 78,000 clones, approximately 90% seen once. The time point was: blood 4 weeks post-SBRT, at nephrectomy. As to treatment: 15 Gy SBRT to primary tumor, nephrectomy 4 weeks later. Sequences were derived from blood, sampled from a patient whose treatment included radiotherapy and nephrectomy. Receptor source: a woman in her 70s with renal cell carcinoma.

The rearrangement links TRBV4-3 to TRBJ2-3; TRBD2 matches 11 bases. Germline V lookup: CDR1 LGHNA, CDR2 YSLEER. V was pared by 1 base and J by 2 bases, with 8 bases of the junction left unmatched. This CDR3 contains 18 residues. The CDR3 nucleotides read TGCGCCAGCAGCCAAGCTAGCGGGGGGTCGACCTCCACAGATACGCAGTATTTT. This sequence encodes CASSQASGGSTSTDTQYF.

The V and J genes are TRBV7-8 and TRBJ1-4; possible D gene TRBD1, 5 bases. Looked up from germline, CDR1 is SGHVS and CDR2 is FQNEAQ. V shed 2 bases and J shed 16 bases, with 17 bases lying between them. This CDR3 is built from 13 residues. In DNA, the CDR3 is TGTGCCAGCAGCTTATCGGGACCGAAGCGATCGTTTTTT. This encodes CASSLSGPKRSFF.

About this clone: At one boundary the junction diverges from the germline segment, which might be a read error. DNA for the CDR3: TGCGCCAGCAGCCCAGGGGACAGGGAGGACCAGCCCCGGCATTTT. The encoded protein is CASSPGDREDQPRHF. This sequence joins TRBV5-1 and TRBJ1-5, with 9 bases identical to TRBD1. The CDR3 runs 15 residues. Germline values: CDR1 SGHRS, CDR2 YFSETQ.

In its sample, this clone was seen once. This rearrangement joins TRBV7-9 to TRBJ1-1; D is ambiguous. Trimming took 0 bases from V and 1 from J, leaving 9 bases between them. The CDR3 length is 15 residues. Germline CDR1 and CDR2: SEHNR and FQNEAQ (reference sequence). The CDR3 here is CASSLAASENTEAFF. As DNA, the CDR3 is TGTGCCAGCAGCTTAGCGGCCAGCGAGAACACTGAAGCTTTCTTT.

This chain joins TRBV10-3 and TRBJ2-2, with D maybe TRBD1 (6 bases). This CDR3 comprises 15 residues. V lost 2 bases, J lost 1 base, and 8 bases lay in between. Germline CDR1 ENHRY, CDR2 SYGVKD. The CDR3 sequence is CAISEQTGNTGELFF. Written as DNA, the CDR3 is TGTGCCATCAGTGAGCAGACAGGGAACACCGGGGAGCTGTTTTTT.

This clone was seen only once. The rearrangement joins TRBV4-3 to TRBJ2-5; 8 positions agree with TRBD1. Trimming at V came to 3 bases and at J to 4 bases, leaving 1 base not matched to a gene. The V gene's germline CDR1 is LGHNA and CDR2 YSLEER. The CDR3 runs 13 residues. Here the CDR3 DNA reads TGCGCCAGCAGCCATGACAGGGGAGAGACCCAGTACTTC. Translated, it gives CASSHDRGETQYF.

The chain combines TRBV6-5 with TRBJ2-7; TRBD1 agrees at 8 bases. This CDR3 is 15 amino acids long. Unmatched junction bases numbered 9, after V lost 5 bases and J lost 3 bases. CDR1 is MNHEY and CDR2 is SVGAGI in the germline V gene. The CDR3 region has the DNA TGTGCCAGCAGTAATTCCAGGGGGCTCCTCTACGAGCAGTACTTC. It translates to CASSNSRGLLYEQYF.

This clone was seen a single time. V and J are TRBV7-9 and TRBJ2-1; D ambiguous. The CDR3 spans 15 residues. Germline values: CDR1 SEHNR, CDR2 FQNEAQ (reference sequence). Trimming took 1 base from V and 0 from J, leaving 7 bases between them. The CDR3 nucleotides read TGTGCCAGCAGCTTAGGAGACAACTCCTACAATGAGCAGTTCTTC. Translation gives CASSLGDNSYNEQFF.

Concerning this clone itself: The same CDR3 is also encoded by other DNA sequences in this sample. This chain links TRBV9 with TRBJ2-5; D unresolved. Between the trimmed V and J ends, which lost 0 bases and 4 bases, there was a span of 7 bases. The CDR3 consists of 13 residues. The germline V gene encodes CDR1 SGDLS and CDR2 YYNGEE. CDR3 region: CASSVGLAETQYF. DNA for the CDR3: TGTGCCAGCAGCGTAGGTTTAGCAGAGACCCAGTACTTC. Full variable domain (rest looked up from reference TRBV9 and TRBJ2-5): DSGVTQTPKHLITATGQRVTLRCSPRSGDLSVYWYQQSLDQGLQFLIQYYNGEERAKGNILERFSAQQFPDLHSELNLSSLELGDSALYFCASSVGLAETQYFGPGTRLLVL.

This clone appeared a single time. The chain recombines TRBV7-2 with TRBJ2-5; 8 bases are shared with TRBD2. CDR3 length equals 16 residues. V trimming: 5 bases; J trimming: 2 bases; junction bases outside the gene matches: 10. Germline loops: CDR1 SGHTA, CDR2 FQGNSA. In DNA, the CDR3 is TGTGCCAGCAGCGGAGTCGGGACTAGGAGACAAGAGACCCAGTACTTC. Residues: CASSGVGTRRQETQYF.

The gene calls are TRBV10-3 and TRBJ1-1; TRBD1 aligns across 7 bases. The germline V gene encodes CDR1 ENHRY and CDR2 SYGVKD. With 3 bases clipped from V and 4 bases from J, the junction kept 11 bases outside the gene matches. The CDR3 is 16 residues long. The DNA for the CDR3 is TGTGCCATCAGTGATGGGGTAGGGGGCACTGGCACTGAAGCTTTCTTT. It specifies CAISDGVGGTGTEAFF.

The CDR3 bases are TGTGCCAGCAGTTTATGGACTAGCGGGGGGACCTACGAGCAGTACTTC. This gives the protein CASSLWTSGGTYEQYF. The rearrangement links TRBV28 to TRBJ2-7; 13 bases match TRBD2. CDR1 MDHEN and CDR2 SYDVKM come from the germline V gene. Germline trimming cut 0 bases from V and 2 bases from J; bases unmatched to any gene: 1. The CDR3 contains 16 residues.

The CDR3, as DNA: TGTGCCAGCACAGGGCCATACGAGCAGTACTTC. It is translated as CASTGPYEQYF. The chain recombines TRBV28 with TRBJ2-7; possible D gene TRBD1, 5 bases. The germline gives CDR1 MDHEN, CDR2 SYDVKM. V was pared by 7 bases and J by 4 bases, with 8 bases between. This CDR3 has 11 amino acids. The variable domain in full, with the rest retrieved from reference TRBV28 and TRBJ2-7, is DVKVTQSSRYLVKRTGEKVFLECVQDMDHENMFWYRQDPGLGLRLIYFSYDVKMKEKGDIPEGYSVSREKKERFSLILESASTNQTSMYLCASTGPYEQYFGPGTRLTVT.

The rearrangement joins TRBV5-1 to TRBJ2-3; the D gene is possibly TRBD1 (6 bases). Germline values: CDR1 SGHRS, CDR2 YFSETQ. CDR3 length: 14 amino acids. The V and J ends lost 2 bases and 1 base respectively, with 8 bases between them. The CDR3 loop is CASSFRQGTDTQYF. DNA of the CDR3: TGCGCCAGCAGCTTCCGACAGGGCACAGATACGCAGTATTTT.

This clone was detected once. Other DNA sequences in this sample translate to the same CDR3. The chain employs TRBV4-2 and TRBJ1-5; D gene uncertain. This CDR3 has 14 amino acids. Germline V CDR1 and CDR2: LGHNA, YNFKEQ. The V and J ends lost 1 base and 1 base respectively, with 5 bases between them. CDR3 coding DNA: TGTGCCAGCAGCCAAGGCCAGAGCAATCAGCCCCAGCATTTT. It specifies CASSQGQSNQPQHF.

The rearrangement uses TRBV9 and TRBJ2-5; D perhaps matches TRBD2 (6 bases). This CDR3 is built from 16 residues. The germline V gene encodes CDR1 SGDLS and CDR2 YYNGEE. Between the trimmed V and J ends, which lost 0 bases and 2 bases, there was a span of 14 bases. The DNA of the CDR3 is TGTGCCAGCAGCGTAGCGGTAGCGGAATCTCAAGAGACCCAGTACTTC. Residues: CASSVAVAESQETQYF.

V gene TRBV7-8 combines with J gene TRBJ2-7, with TRBD2 identical over 10 bases. Germline CDR1 SGHVS, CDR2 FQNEAQ. This CDR3 has 14 residues. With V trimmed by 5 bases and J by 2 bases, 3 bases remained unmatched. The CDR3 is CASSPLAGAYEQYF. The CDR3 DNA is TGTGCCAGCAGCCCCCTAGCGGGGGCCTACGAGCAGTACTTC.

The chain combines TRBV4-2 with TRBJ2-2, with TRBD2 as a possible D gene (6 bases). V lost 4 bases and J lost 6, with 21 bases in between. CDR3 length: 17 residues. Germline-derived CDR1 and CDR2 are LGHNA and YNFKEQ. The CDR3: CASSRIRGLLDAGELFF. The CDR3 DNA sequence: TGTGCCAGCAGCCGGATTCGGGGACTTCTAGATGCCGGGGAGCTGTTTTTT.

The genes are TRBV7-2 and TRBJ1-2, with a weak D call TRBD1 (6 bases). In germline, CDR1 is SGHTA, CDR2 FQGNSA. The ends were cut back, 6 bases at V and 0 bases at J, with 17 bases in the middle. There are 16 residues in the CDR3. The CDR3 nucleotides are TGTGCCAGCAGATTACCGGACAGACTAGCTAACTATGGCTACACCTTC. Translated: CASRLPDRLANYGYTF. Full variable domain (remainder filled in from reference TRBV7-2 and TRBJ1-2): GAGVSQSPSNKVTEKGKDVELRCDPISGHTALYWYRQSLGQGLEFLIYFQGNSAPDKSGLPSDRFSAERTGGSVSTLTIQRTQQEDSAVYLCASRLPDRLANYGYTFGSGTRLTVV.

V gene TRBV9 combines with J gene TRBJ2-5; tentatively, D is TRBD2 (6 bases). Germline CDR1 SGDLS, CDR2 YYNGEE. Trimming took off 0 bases at V and 5 bases at J, with 11 bases between the two ends. The CDR3 is made up of 14 amino acids. CDR3 DNA: TGTGCCAGCAGCGTAGCTACCGGGGGTGAGACCCAGTACTTC. Translation: CASSVATGGETQYF.